A single sample is the source of the 17 T cell receptor beta chains below, sequenced in a study of blood T cells in healthy people across ages. The authors ran a second PCR of roughly 6 to 12 cycles using a sample-barcoded 5' primer and a J-beta primer mix. In TCRdb, the 5' RACE reads were re-called with MiXCR into one record per CDR3 protein. Seen here are 1.8 million or so distinct CDR3 sequences, approximately 40% observed once, and the top ten hold under 25%. The specimen was blood. The source of these receptors is a human donor in good health.

J is TRBJ2-3 and V is TRBV7-9; 12 bases agree with TRBD2. Trimming took 1 base from V and 0 from J; bases not matched to a gene: 11. The CDR3 loop spans 20 amino acids. Looked up from germline, CDR1 is SEHNR and CDR2 is FQNEAQ (reference sequence). The CDR3 DNA reads TGTGCCAGCAGCTTAGGCTTTCCGGGACTAGCGGGTTACAGCACAGATACGCAGTATTTT. Protein sequence: CASSLGFPGLAGYSTDTQYF.

This chain links TRBV10-3 with TRBJ1-2; D gene uncertain. The V end lost 4 bases, the J end lost 4 bases, and 13 bases lay between the germline ends. Germline values: CDR1 ENHRY, CDR2 SYGVKD. This CDR3 has 14 residues. CDR3 loop: CAISGSGPSYGYTF. The CDR3 nucleotides are TGTGCCATCAGTGGGTCCGGGCCAAGCTATGGCTACACCTTC.

This clonotype was recorded many times. The chain recombines TRBV7-3 with TRBJ2-3, with 11 bases aligning to TRBD1. V gave up 4 bases and J gave up 1 base; unmatched junction bases: 1. Germline V gene lookup returns CDR1 SGHTA and CDR2 FQGTGA. The CDR3 has 15 residues. The CDR3 here is CASSSGQGGTDTQYF. CDR3 bases: TGTGCCAGCAGCTCGGGACAGGGGGGCACAGATACGCAGTATTTT.

This clonotype was observed a few times. The rearrangement uses TRBV4-1 and TRBJ2-7, with 7 bases identical to TRBD1. Trimming removed 3 bases from V and 5 bases from J; junction bases left unmatched: 7. Germline V gene lookup returns CDR1 MGHRA and CDR2 YSYEKL. The CDR3 has 14 residues. This CDR3 is CASSHNDRADEQYF. The DNA for the CDR3 is TGCGCCAGCAGCCACAATGACAGGGCGGACGAGCAGTACTTC.

The sample holds a few counts of this clonotype. In DNA, the CDR3 is TGTGCCAGCGCCACAGATTACGAGCAGTACTTC. It codes for CASATDYEQYF. The V and J genes are TRBV27 and TRBJ2-7; D gene uncertain. The germline V gene encodes CDR1 MNHEY and CDR2 SMNVEV (reference sequence). Trimming left V 8 bases short and J 4 bases short, with 9 bases between. The CDR3 totals 11 residues.

The gene calls are TRBV21-1 and TRBJ2-5; the table's D call, TRBD1, was not checked against the DNA. TRBV21-1 is a pseudogene. This CDR3 is built from 16 residues. The CDR3 sequence is CASRQSGRNLQETQYF. CDR3 DNA sequence: TGTGCCAGCAGGCAATCGGGAAGAAACCTCCAAGAGACCCAGTACTTC.

This clonotype occurred a few times. This sequence joins TRBV20-1 and TRBJ2-7; no definite D call. CDR3 size: 11 residues. V gave up 5 bases and J gave up 4 bases, with 9 bases separating them. Germline V gene lookup returns CDR1 DFQATT and CDR2 SNEGSKA (reference sequence). This CDR3 is CSADEGYEQYF. In nucleotides, the CDR3 is TGCAGTGCTGATGAAGGGTACGAGCAGTACTTC.

This clonotype showed up many times. The rearrangement links TRBV29-1 to TRBJ1-2; no reliable D call. CDR1 SQVTM and CDR2 ANQGSEA come from the germline V gene. The CDR3 extends over 15 amino acids. Deletions cut 4 bases from V and 5 bases from J, with 20 bases between. Here the CDR3 DNA reads TGCAGCGTTGTCGTGGGCAGCAACGGGCATTATGGCTACACCTTC. Residues: CSVVVGSNGHYGYTF.

The chain couples TRBV24-1 to TRBJ2-5, with D possibly TRBD1 on 6 matching bases. Germline V gene sequence: CDR1 KGHDR, CDR2 SFDVKD. The CDR3 consists of 16 residues. V was pared by 5 bases and J by 4 bases, with 19 bases between. Written as DNA, the CDR3 is TGTGCCACCAGTGTTGGGTCAGGGGATTTCACAGAGACCCAGTACTTC. Translated, it gives CATSVGSGDFTETQYF.

This clonotype showed up just a few times. The V and J genes are TRBV19 and TRBJ2-5; tentative D call: TRBD2 (6 bases). V lost 2 bases to trimming and J lost 0 bases, with 10 bases between them. Germline loops: CDR1 LNHDA, CDR2 SQIVND (reference sequence). This CDR3 has 15 amino acids. CDR3 in amino acids: CASSIRSGYQETQYF. The CDR3 region has the DNA TGTGCCAGTAGTATACGTAGCGGTTACCAAGAGACCCAGTACTTC. The full variable domain, completed using reference TRBV19 and TRBJ2-5, is DGGITQSPKYLFRKEGQNVTLSCEQNLNHDAMYWYRQDPGQGLRLIYYSQIVNDFQKGDIAEGYSVSREKKESFPLTVTSAQKNPTAFYLCASSIRSGYQETQYFGPGTRLLVL.

This chain uses TRBV4-2 with TRBJ1-5, with D perhaps TRBD1 (5 bases). Trimming stripped 6 bases from V and 1 base from J, with 13 bases between. This CDR3 is 15 amino acids long. CDR1 LGHNA and CDR2 YNFKEQ come from the germline V gene. CDR3 in amino acids: CASRSRVSSNQPQHF. The CDR3 nucleotides are TGTGCCAGCAGAAGCAGGGTTAGCAGCAATCAGCCCCAGCATTTT.

This clonotype was recorded once. The chain couples TRBV6-5 to TRBJ1-2, with D possibly being TRBD1 (5 bases). This CDR3 is 16 amino acids long. Per the germline V gene, CDR1 is MNHEY and CDR2 is SVGAGI. The ends were cut back, 8 bases at V and 8 bases at J, with 27 bases in the middle. For the CDR3, the DNA is TGTGCCAGCTCTATGGGGGGGGGAAGTGCAGGAGGAGGCTACACCTTC. It encodes CASSMGGGSAGGGYTF.

In its sample, this clonotype was seen once. J is TRBJ1-1 and V is TRBV29-1; no clear D. Trimming cost V 4 bases and J 4 bases, with 13 bases left between them. Germline V gives CDR1 SQVTM, CDR2 ANQGSEA. CDR3 length: 13 amino acids. The CDR3 DNA sequence: TGCAGCGTTGGGGCGACCCCGGGCACTGAAGCTTTCTTT. Its translation: CSVGATPGTEAFF.

The CDR3 reads CASRPVGSRGYTF. DNA for the CDR3: TGTGCCAGCAGACCGGTGGGGTCCAGGGGCTACACCTTC. J is TRBJ1-2 and V is TRBV7-2; D is undetermined. The V end was cut by 6 bases, the J end by 8 bases, with 16 bases between. Per the germline V gene, CDR1 is SGHTA and CDR2 is FQGNSA. This CDR3 region has 13 residues.

The V gene is TRBV4-3, the J gene TRBJ2-1, with 9 bases identical to TRBD2. This CDR3 region has 17 residues. V lost 1 base and J lost 3; bases outside the gene matches: 7. From germline, CDR1 is LGHNA and CDR2 YSLEER. CDR3 amino acids: CASSQVEKTSGYNEQFF. The CDR3 DNA sequence: TGCGCCAGCAGCCAAGTCGAAAAGACTAGCGGCTACAATGAGCAGTTCTTC.

The rearrangement links TRBV7-2 to TRBJ2-1; D is perhaps TRBD2 (7 bases). CDR3 length equals 17 residues. V was trimmed by 0 bases and J by 8 bases, leaving 20 bases between them. Germline V CDR1 and CDR2: SGHTA, FQGNSA. CDR3 sequence: CASSLAGAGADPHEQFF. As DNA, the CDR3 is TGTGCCAGCAGCTTAGCGGGTGCGGGGGCCGACCCCCATGAGCAGTTCTTC.

The rearrangement joins TRBV5-1 to TRBJ2-3, with 13 bases identical to TRBD2. Germline V gene sequence: CDR1 SGHRS, CDR2 YFSETQ. Trimming removed 4 bases from V and 2 bases from J; junction bases left unmatched: 7. CDR3 size: 17 residues. CDR3 sequence reads: CASSHGLAGVYTDTQYF. CDR3 nucleotides: TGCGCCAGCAGCCACGGACTAGCGGGGGTTTACACAGATACGCAGTATTTT.